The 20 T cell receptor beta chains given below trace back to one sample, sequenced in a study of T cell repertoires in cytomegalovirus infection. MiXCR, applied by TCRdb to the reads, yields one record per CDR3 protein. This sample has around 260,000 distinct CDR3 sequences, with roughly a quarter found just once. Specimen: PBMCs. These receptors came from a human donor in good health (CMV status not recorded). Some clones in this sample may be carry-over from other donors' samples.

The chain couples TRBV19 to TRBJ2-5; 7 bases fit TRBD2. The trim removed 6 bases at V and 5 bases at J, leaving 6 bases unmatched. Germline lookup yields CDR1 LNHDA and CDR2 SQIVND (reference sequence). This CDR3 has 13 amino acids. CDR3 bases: TGTGCCAGTAGGGGGGGGTCGACCGAGACCCAGTACTTC. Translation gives CASRGGSTETQYF.

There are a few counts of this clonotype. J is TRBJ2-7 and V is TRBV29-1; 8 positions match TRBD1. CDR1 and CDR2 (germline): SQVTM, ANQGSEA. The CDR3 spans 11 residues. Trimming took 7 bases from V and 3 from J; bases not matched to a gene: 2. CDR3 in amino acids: CSGGQGYEQYF. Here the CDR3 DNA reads TGCAGCGGCGGACAGGGCTACGAGCAGTACTTC.

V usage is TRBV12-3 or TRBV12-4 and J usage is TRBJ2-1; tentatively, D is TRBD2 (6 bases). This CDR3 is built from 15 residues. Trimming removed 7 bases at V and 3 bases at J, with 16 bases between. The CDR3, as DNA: TGTGCCAGCACCCAAGGAGGAGGGTTCTACAATGAGCAGTTCTTC. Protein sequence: CASTQGGGFYNEQFF.

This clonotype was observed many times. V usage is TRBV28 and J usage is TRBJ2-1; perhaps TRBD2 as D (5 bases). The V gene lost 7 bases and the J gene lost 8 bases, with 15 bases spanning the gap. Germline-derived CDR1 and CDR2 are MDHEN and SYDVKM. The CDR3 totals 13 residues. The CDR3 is CASTLAGADEQFF. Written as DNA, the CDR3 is TGTGCCAGCACTCTGGCGGGCGCGGATGAGCAGTTCTTC. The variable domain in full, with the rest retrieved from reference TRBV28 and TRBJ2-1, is DVKVTQSSRYLVKRTGEKVFLECVQDMDHENMFWYRQDPGLGLRLIYFSYDVKMKEKGDIPEGYSVSREKKERFSLILESASTNQTSMYLCASTLAGADEQFFGPGTRLTVL.

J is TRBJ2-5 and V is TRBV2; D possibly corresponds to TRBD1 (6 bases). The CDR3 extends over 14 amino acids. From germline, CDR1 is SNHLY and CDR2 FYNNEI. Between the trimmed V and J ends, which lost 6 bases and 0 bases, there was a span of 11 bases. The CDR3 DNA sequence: TGTGCCAGCAGCCAGGGGACGTACCAAGAGACCCAGTACTTC. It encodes CASSQGTYQETQYF.

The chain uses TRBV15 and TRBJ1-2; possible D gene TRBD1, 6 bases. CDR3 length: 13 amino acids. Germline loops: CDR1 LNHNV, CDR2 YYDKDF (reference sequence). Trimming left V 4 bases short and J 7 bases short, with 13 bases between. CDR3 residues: CATSKDRMGGYTF. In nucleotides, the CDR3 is TGTGCCACCAGCAAGGACAGAATGGGTGGCTACACCTTC.

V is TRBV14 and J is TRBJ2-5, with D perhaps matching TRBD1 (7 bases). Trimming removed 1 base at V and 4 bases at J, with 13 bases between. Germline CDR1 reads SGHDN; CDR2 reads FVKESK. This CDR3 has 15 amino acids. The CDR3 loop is CASSQVEGARETQYF. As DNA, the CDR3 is TGTGCCAGCAGCCAAGTGGAGGGGGCGAGAGAGACCCAGTACTTC.

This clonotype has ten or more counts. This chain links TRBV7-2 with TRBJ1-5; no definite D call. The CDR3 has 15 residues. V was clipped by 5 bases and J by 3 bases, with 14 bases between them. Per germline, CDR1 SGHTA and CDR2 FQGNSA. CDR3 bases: TGTGCCAGCAGCACCGGTGAGGCAGACAATCAGCCCCAGCATTTT. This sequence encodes CASSTGEADNQPQHF.

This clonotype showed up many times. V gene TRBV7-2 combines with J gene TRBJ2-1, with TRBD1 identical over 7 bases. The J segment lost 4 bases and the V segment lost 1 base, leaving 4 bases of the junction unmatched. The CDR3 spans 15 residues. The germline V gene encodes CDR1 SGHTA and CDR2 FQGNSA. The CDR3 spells CASSLGQGSYNEQFF. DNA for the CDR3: TGTGCCAGCAGCTTAGGACAGGGATCGTACAATGAGCAGTTCTTC.

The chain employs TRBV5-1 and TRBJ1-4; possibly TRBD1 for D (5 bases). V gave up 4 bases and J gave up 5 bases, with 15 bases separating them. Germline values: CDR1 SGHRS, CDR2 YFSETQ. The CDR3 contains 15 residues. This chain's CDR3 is CASSRRDSRNEKLFF. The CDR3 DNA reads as TGCGCCAGCAGCCGTCGAGACAGTAGGAATGAAAAACTGTTTTTT. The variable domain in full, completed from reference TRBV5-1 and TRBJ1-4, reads KAGVTQTPRYLIKTRGQQVTLSCSPISGHRSVSWYQQTPGQGLQFLFEYFSETQRNKGNFPGRFSGRQFSNSRSEMNVSTLELGDSALYLCASSRRDSRNEKLFFGSGTQLSVL.

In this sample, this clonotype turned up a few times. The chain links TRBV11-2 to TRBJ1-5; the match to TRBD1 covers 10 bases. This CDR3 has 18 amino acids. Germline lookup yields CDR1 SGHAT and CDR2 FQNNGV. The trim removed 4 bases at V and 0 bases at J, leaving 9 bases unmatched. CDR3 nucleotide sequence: TGTGCCAGCAGCTCGGGACAGGGGTTTATTGATAGCAATCAGCCCCAGCATTTT. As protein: CASSSGQGFIDSNQPQHF.

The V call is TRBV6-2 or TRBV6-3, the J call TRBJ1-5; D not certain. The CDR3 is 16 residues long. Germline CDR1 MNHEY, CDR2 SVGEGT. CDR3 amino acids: CAACGEAVVGNQPQHF. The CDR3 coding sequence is TGTGCGGCGTGCGGCGAGGCAGTTGTAGGCAATCAGCCCCAGCATTTT.

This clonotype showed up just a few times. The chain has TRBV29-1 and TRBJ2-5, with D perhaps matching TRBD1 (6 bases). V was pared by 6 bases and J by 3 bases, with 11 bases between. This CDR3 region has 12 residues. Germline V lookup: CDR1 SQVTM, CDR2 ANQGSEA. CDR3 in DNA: TGCAGCGTGAGGGGGACCGAAGAGACCCAGTACTTC. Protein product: CSVRGTEETQYF.

CDR3 DNA: TGTGCCAGCAGCGCCTCAACAACCTACGAGCAGTACTTC. This codes for CASSASTTYEQYF. The chain recombines TRBV7-2 with TRBJ2-7; D not certain. The CDR3 is 13 amino acids. Germline-derived CDR1 and CDR2 are SGHTA and FQGNSA. The V end was cut by 5 bases, the J end by 2 bases, with 10 bases between.

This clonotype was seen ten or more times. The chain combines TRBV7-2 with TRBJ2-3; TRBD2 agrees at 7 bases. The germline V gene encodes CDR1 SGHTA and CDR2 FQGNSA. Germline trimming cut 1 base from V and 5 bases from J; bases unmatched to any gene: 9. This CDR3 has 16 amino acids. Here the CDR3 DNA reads TGTGCCAGCAGCTTAGGGGAGGGGCTCAGTGGAGATACGCAGTATTTT. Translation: CASSLGEGLSGDTQYF.

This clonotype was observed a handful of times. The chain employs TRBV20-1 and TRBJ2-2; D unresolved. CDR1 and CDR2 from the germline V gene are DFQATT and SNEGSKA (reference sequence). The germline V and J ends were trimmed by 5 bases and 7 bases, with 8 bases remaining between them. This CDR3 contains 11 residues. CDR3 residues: CSAPLIGELFF. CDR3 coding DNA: TGCAGTGCTCCGTTGATCGGGGAGCTGTTTTTT.

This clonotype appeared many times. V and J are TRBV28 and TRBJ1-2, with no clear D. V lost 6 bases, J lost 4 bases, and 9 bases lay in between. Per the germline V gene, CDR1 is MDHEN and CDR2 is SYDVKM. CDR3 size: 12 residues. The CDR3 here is CASSSGTYGYTF. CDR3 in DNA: TGTGCCAGCAGCAGCGGAACCTATGGCTACACCTTC.

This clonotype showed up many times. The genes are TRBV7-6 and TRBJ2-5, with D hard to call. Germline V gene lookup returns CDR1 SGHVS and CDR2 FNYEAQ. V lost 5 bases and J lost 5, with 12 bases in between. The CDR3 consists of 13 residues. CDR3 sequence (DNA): TGTGCCAGCAGCCCGGGCGTCGTGGAGACCCAGTACTTC. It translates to CASSPGVVETQYF.

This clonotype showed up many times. The CDR3 region has the DNA TGTGCCAGCAGCCCCCTACTAGCGGGAGGGCCAACAGATACGCAGTATTTT. Protein sequence: CASSPLLAGGPTDTQYF. The chain has TRBV7-2 and TRBJ2-3; 13 nucleotides match TRBD2. The CDR3 extends over 17 amino acids. The germline CDR1 and CDR2 sequences are SGHTA and FQGNSA. V lost 5 bases and J lost 3; bases outside the gene matches: 8.

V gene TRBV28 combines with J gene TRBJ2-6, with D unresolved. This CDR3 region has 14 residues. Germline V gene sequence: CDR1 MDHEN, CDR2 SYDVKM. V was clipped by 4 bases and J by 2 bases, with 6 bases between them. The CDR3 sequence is CASSSNTGANVLTF. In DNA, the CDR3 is TGTGCCAGCAGTTCCAACACTGGGGCCAACGTCCTGACTTTC.